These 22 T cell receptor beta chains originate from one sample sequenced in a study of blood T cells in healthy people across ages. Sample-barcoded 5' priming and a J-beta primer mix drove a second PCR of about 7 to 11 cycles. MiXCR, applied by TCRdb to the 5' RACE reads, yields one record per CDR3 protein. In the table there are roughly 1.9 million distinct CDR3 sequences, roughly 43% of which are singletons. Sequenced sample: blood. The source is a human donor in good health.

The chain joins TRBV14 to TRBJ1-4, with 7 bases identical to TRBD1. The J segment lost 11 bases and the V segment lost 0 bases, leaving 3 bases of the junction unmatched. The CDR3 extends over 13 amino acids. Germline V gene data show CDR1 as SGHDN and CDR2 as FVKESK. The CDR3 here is CASSQDRQGKLFF. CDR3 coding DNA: TGTGCCAGCAGCCAAGATCGACAGGGCAAACTGTTTTTT.

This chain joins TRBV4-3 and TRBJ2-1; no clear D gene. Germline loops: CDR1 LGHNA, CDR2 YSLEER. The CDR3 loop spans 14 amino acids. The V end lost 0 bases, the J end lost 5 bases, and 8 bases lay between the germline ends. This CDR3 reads CASSQDYSNNEQFF. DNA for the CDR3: TGCGCCAGCAGCCAAGACTACAGCAACAATGAGCAGTTCTTC.

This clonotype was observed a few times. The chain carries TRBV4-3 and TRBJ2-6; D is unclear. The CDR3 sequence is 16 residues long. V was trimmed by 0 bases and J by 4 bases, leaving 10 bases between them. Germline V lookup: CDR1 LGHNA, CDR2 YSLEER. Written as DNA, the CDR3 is TGCGCCAGCAGCCAAGACGTGGTTGGAGGGGCCAACGTCCTGACTTTC. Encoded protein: CASSQDVVGGANVLTF.

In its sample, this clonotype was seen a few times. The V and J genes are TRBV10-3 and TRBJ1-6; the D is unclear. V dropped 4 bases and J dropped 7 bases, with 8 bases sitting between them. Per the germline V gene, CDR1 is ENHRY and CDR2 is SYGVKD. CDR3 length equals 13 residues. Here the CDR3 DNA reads TGTGCCATCAGTGGTCAGGAGAATTCACCCCTCCACTTT. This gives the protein CAISGQENSPLHF.

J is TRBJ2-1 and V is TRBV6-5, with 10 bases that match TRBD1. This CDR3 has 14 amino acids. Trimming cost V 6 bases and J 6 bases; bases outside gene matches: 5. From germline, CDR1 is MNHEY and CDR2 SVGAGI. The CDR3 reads CASRRQGAINEQFF. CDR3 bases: TGTGCCAGCAGGAGACAGGGGGCGATCAATGAGCAGTTCTTC.

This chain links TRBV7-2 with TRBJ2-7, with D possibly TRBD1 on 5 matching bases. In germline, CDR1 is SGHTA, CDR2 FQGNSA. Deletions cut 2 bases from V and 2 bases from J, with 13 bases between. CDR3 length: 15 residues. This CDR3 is CASSLFGHPTYEQYF. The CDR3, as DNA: TGTGCCAGCAGCTTATTTGGACACCCAACCTACGAGCAGTACTTC.

DNA for the CDR3: TGTGCCAGCAGCCCTCCGGCAAGCACTGAAGCTTTCTTT. As protein: CASSPPASTEAFF. The V and J genes are TRBV7-9 and TRBJ1-1; no firm D call. CDR1 and CDR2 (germline): SEHNR, FQNEAQ (reference sequence). With 5 bases removed from V and 4 bases from J, the gap between germline ends came to 11 bases. This CDR3 spans 13 amino acids.

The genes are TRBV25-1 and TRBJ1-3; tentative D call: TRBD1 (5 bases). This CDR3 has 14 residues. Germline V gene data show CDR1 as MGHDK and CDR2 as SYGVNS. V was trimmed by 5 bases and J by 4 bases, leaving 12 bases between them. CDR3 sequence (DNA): TGTGCCAGCAGTATCGGGGGTCCCGGAAACACCATATATTTT. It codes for CASSIGGPGNTIYF.

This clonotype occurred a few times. The CDR3 protein is CASSESGPNYGYTF. In DNA, the CDR3 is TGTGCCAGCAGTGAATCGGGCCCTAACTATGGCTACACCTTC. J is TRBJ1-2 and V is TRBV2; unclear D gene. This CDR3 has 14 residues. V lost 2 bases and J lost 0, with 7 bases in between. CDR1 and CDR2 (germline): SNHLY, FYNNEI.

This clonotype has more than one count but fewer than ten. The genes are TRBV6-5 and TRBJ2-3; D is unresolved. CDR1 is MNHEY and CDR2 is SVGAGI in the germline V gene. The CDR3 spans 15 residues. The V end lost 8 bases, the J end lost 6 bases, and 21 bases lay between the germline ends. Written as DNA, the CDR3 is TGTGCCAGCTCGTCCTCTAGTTTTGGGTTGGATACGCAGTATTTT. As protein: CASSSSSFGLDTQYF.

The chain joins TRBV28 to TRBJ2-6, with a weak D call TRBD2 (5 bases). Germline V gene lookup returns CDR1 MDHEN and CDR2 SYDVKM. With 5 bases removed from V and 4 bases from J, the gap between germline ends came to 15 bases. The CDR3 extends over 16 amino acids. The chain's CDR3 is CASSGWGASGANVLTF. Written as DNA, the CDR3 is TGTGCCAGCAGTGGCTGGGGAGCCTCCGGGGCCAACGTCCTGACTTTC.

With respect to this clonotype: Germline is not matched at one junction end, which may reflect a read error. The CDR3 region has the DNA TGCAGTGCTGGAGATGTTTGGTTCGAGGGAAACTATGGCTACACCTTC. Its translation is CSAGDVWFEGNYGYTF. The chain recombines TRBV20-1 with TRBJ1-2, with unresolved D. This CDR3 has 16 amino acids. Germline lookup yields CDR1 DFQATT and CDR2 SNEGSKA (reference sequence).

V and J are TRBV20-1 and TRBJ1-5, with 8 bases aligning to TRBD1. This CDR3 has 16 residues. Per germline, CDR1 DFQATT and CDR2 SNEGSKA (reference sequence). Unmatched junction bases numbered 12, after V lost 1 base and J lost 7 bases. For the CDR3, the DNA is TGCAGTGCTAGAGTTGACGCAGGGGGCTCGAGGCAGCCCCAGCATTTT. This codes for CSARVDAGGSRQPQHF.

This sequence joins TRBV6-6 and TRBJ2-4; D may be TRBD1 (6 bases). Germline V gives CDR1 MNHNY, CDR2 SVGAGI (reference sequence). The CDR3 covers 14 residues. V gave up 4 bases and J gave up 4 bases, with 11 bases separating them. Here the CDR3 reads CASSFIGQKNIQYF. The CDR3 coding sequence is TGTGCCAGCAGTTTTATTGGACAGAAAAACATTCAGTACTTC.

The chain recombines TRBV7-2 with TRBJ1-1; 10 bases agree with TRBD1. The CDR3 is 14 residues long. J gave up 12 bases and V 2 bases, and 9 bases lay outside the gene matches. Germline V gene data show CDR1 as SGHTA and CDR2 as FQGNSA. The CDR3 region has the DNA TGTGCCAGCAGCTTACCCTTGGGACAGGGGTTTTCTTTCTTT. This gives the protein CASSLPLGQGFSFF.

DNA for the CDR3: TGTGCCAGCGAGTACGGTTTCTCTAGCACAGATACGCAGTATTTT. Translation gives CASEYGFSSTDTQYF. This chain joins TRBV7-2 and TRBJ2-3; D not resolved. The V gene's germline CDR1 is SGHTA and CDR2 FQGNSA. Trimming took 8 bases from V and 0 from J, leaving 15 bases between them. The CDR3 runs 15 residues. Together with reference TRBV7-2 and TRBJ2-3, the CDR3 gives the full variable domain: GAGVSQSPSNKVTEKGKDVELRCDPISGHTALYWYRQSLGQGLEFLIYFQGNSAPDKSGLPSDRFSAERTGGSVSTLTIQRTQQEDSAVYLCASEYGFSSTDTQYFGPGTRLTVL.

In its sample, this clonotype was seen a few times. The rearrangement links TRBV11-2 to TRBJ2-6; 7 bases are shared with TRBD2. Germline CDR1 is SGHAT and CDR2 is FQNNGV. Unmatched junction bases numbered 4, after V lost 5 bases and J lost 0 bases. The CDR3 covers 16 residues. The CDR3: CASSPGEGSGANVLTF. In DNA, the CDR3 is TGTGCCAGCAGCCCGGGGGAGGGCTCTGGGGCCAACGTCCTGACTTTC.

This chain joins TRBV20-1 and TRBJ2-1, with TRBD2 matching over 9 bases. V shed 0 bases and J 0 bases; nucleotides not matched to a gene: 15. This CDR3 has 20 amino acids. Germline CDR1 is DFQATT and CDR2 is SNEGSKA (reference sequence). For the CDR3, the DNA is TGCAGTGCTAGAGATTCCCGGGTGCTAGCGGGACCTCTCTCCTACAATGAGCAGTTCTTC. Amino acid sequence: CSARDSRVLAGPLSYNEQFF.

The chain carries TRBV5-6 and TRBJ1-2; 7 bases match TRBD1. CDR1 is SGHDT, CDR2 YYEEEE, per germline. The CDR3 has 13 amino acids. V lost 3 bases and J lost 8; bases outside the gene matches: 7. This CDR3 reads CASSWDRYAGYTF. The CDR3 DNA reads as TGTGCCAGCAGCTGGGACAGATATGCCGGCTACACCTTC.

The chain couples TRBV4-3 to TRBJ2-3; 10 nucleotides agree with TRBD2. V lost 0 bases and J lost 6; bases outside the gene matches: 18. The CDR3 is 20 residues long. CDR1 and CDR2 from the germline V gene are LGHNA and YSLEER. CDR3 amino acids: CASSQDVGAGGPLPSDTQYF. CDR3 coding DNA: TGCGCCAGCAGCCAAGATGTCGGAGCGGGGGGGCCTCTGCCTTCTGATACGCAGTATTTT.

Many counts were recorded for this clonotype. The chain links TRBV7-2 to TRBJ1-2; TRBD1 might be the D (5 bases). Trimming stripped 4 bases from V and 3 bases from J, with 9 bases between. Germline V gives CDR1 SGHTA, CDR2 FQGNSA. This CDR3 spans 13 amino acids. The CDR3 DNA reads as TGTGCCAGCAGCTCTGGGGGGTACTATGGCTACACCTTC. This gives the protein CASSSGGYYGYTF.

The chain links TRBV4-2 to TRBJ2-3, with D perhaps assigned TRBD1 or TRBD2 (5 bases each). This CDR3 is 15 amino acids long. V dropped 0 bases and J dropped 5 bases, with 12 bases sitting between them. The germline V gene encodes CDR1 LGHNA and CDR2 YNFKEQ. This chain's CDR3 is CASSQDLLGGDTQYF. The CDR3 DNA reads TGTGCCAGCAGCCAAGACCTACTTGGGGGAGATACGCAGTATTTT.